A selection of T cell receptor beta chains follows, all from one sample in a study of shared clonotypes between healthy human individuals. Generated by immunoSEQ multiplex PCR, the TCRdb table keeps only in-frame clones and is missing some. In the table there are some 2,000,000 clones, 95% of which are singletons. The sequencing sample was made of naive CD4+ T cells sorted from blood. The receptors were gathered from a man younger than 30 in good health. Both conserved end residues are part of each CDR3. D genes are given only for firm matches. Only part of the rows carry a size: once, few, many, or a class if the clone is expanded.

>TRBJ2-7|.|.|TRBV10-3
TGTGCCATCAGTGAGACGATACTAGCCTACGAGCAGTACTTC
CAISETILAYEQYF
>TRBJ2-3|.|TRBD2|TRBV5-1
TGCGCCAGCAGCTTGGTAGCGGGAGGGCCCGATACGCAGTATTTT
CASSLVAGGPDTQYF
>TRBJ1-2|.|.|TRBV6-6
TGTGCCAGCAACAGGGCTGTGTATGGCTACACCTTC
CASNRAVYGYTF
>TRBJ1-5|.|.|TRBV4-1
TGCGCCAGCAGCCAATACTTTTCGGGGAAGGATAGCAATCAGCCCCAGCATTTT
CASSQYFSGKDSNQPQHF
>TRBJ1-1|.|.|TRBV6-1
TGTGCCAGCACCCCGTCCATGAACACTGAAGCTTTCTTT
CASTPSMNTEAFF
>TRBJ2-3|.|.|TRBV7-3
TGTGCCAGCAGCTTATCCTTAAGGGATACGCAGTATTTT
CASSLSLRDTQYF
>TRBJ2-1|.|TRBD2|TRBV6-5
TGTGCCAGCAGTCTGACTAGCGGGAGTTTTAATGAGCAGTTCTTC
CASSLTSGSFNEQFF
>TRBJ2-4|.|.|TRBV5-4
TGTGCCAGCAGCTCGATGGACACAAGCTTCAAAAACATTCAGTACTTC
CASSSMDTSFKNIQYF
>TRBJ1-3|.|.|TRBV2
TGTGCCAGCAGGCCTGCGGGAGATCCGGGGAACACCATATATTTT
CASRPAGDPGNTIYF
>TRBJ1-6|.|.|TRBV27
TGTGCCAGCAGTTTATCACCCTTTGGAGCTAATTCACCCCTCCACTTT
CASSLSPFGANSPLHF
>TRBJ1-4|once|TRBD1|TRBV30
TGTGCCTGGGGGACAGGGCCTAATGAAAAACTGTTTTTT
CAWGTGPNEKLFF
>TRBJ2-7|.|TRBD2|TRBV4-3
TGCGCCAGCAGCCAGGGACTAGCGGGAGCTAACTACGAGCAGTACTTC
CASSQGLAGANYEQYF
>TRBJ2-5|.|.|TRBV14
TGTGCCAGCAGCCAAAACGTTGGGGGAGAGACCCAGTACTTC
CASSQNVGGETQYF
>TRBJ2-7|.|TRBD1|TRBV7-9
TGTGCCAGCAGCTTCCGAGGACAGGGTTACGACGAGCAGTACTTC
CASSFRGQGYDEQYF
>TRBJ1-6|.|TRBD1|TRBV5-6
TGTGCCAGCAGCCGATGGTGGGACAGGGAGGATTCACCCCTCCACTTT
CASSRWWDREDSPLHF
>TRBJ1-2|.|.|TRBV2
TGTGCCAGCAGTGAAGCGCTTAGGAAGGGATCGGGCTATGGCTACACCTTC
CASSEALRKGSGYGYTF
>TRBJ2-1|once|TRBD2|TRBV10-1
TGCGCCAGCAGTGAGTCCCAAAGCGGGAGTTTTTACAATGAGCAGTTCTTC
CASSESQSGSFYNEQFF
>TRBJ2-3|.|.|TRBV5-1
TGCGCCAGCAGCCTTAGGGAACTCACAGATACGCAGTATTTT
CASSLRELTDTQYF
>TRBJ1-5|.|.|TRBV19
TGTGCCAGTAGTATGACAGCCTCAAATCAGCCCCAGCATTTT
CASSMTASNQPQHF
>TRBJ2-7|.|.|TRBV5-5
TGTGCCAGCAGCTTGGGTCTGGGGTTCACCTCGTACGAGCAGTACTTC
CASSLGLGFTSYEQYF
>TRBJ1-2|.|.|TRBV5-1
TGCGCCAGCAGCTTGGCACGGAGTGACTATGGCTACACCTTC
CASSLARSDYGYTF
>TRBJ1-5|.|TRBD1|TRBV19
TGTGCCAGTAGTAGCAGGGGGGGTCAGCCCCAGCATTTT
CASSSRGGQPQHF
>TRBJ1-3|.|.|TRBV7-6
TGTGCCGTACAGGGATCTGGAAACACCATATATTTT
CAVQGSGNTIYF
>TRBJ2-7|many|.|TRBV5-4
TGTGCCAGCAGCTCCAAAGGGAGCTCAGGCGAGCAGTACTTC
CASSSKGSSGEQYF
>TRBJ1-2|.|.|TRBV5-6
TGTGCCAGCAGCCGAGACCGTTCGGGGGTCGCTCCAGCTAACTATGGCTACACCTTC
CASSRDRSGVAPANYGYTF
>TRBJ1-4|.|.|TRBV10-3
TGTGCCATCACTAACAGGACGGGGGAAAAACTGTTTTTT
CAITNRTGEKLFF
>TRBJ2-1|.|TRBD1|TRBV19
TGTGCCAGTAGTTACGGGGACAGGGATAACAATGAGCAGTTCTTC
CASSYGDRDNNEQFF
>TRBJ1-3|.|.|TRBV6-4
TGTGCCAGCTCGGACAGTGCGGCCCCAGGAAACACCATATATTTT
CASSDSAAPGNTIYF
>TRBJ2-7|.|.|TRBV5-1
TGCGCCAGCAGCTTGGAGGGGGTAAGGAATTCCTACGAGCAGTACTTC
CASSLEGVRNSYEQYF
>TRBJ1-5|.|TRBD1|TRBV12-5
TGTGCTAGTGGCATACAGGGGGTTCGTCAGCCCCAGCATTTT
CASGIQGVRQPQHF
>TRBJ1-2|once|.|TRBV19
TGTGCCAGTAGGCACTCGACGGTGTCGGGCTACACCTTC
CASRHSTVSGYTF
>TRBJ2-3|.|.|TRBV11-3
TGTGCCAGCAGCGCCGGGGTAGGGGTTAGTGATACGCAGTATTTT
CASSAGVGVSDTQYF
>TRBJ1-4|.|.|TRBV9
TGTGCCAGCAGCCCCCGTTCAGGCCTCGGTGAAAAACTGTTTTTT
CASSPRSGLGEKLFF
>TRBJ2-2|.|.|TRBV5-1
TGCGCCAGCAGTCTGGGGGAGTTTACCGGGGAGCTGTTTTTT
CASSLGEFTGELFF
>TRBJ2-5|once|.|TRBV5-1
TGCGCCAGCAGCTCGGTGGAAGGGGGGGAGACCCAGTACTTC
CASSSVEGGETQYF
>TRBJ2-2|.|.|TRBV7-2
TGTGCCAGCAGCTCCCTAGCACATCTCGCGAACACCGGGGAGCTGTTTTTT
CASSSLAHLANTGELFF
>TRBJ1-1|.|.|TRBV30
TGTGCCTGGAAGCAGTTCACTGAAGCTTTCTTT
CAWKQFTEAFF
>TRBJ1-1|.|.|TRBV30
TGTGCCTGGTTGGGGGCAGCTGAAGCTTTCTTT
CAWLGAAEAFF
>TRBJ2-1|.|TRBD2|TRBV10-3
TGTGCCATCAGTGATGGGACTAGCGTCTCCTACAATGAGCAGTTCTTC
CAISDGTSVSYNEQFF
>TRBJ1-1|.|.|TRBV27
TGTGCCAGCAGTTCTCAAATGAACACTGAAGCTTTCTTT
CASSSQMNTEAFF
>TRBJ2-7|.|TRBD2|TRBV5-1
TGCGCCAGCAGCTTGGCCCCGGGACTAGCGGGTCGGTTCGAGCAGTACTTC
CASSLAPGLAGRFEQYF
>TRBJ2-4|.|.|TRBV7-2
TGTGCCAGCAGCCTAGGCGTACTCCTAGCCAAAAACATTCAGTACTTC
CASSLGVLLAKNIQYF
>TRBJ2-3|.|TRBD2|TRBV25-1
TGTGCCAGCAGTACCCCGGGGGGGGGACCGAACACAGATACGCAGTATTTT
CASSTPGGGPNTDTQYF
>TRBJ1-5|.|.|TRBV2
TGTGCCAGCAGTCGGCGAACCATTAATAGCAATCAGCCCCAGCATTTT
CASSRRTINSNQPQHF
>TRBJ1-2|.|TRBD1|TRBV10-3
TGTGCCATCAGTGGACAGGGAGGCTATGGCTACACCTTC
CAISGQGGYGYTF
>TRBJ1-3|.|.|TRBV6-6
TGTGCCAGCAGTTACTCGAGGGACACCATATATTTT
CASSYSRDTIYF
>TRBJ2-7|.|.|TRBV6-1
TGTGCCAGCAGCCGGATACCTTACGAGCAGTACTTC
CASSRIPYEQYF
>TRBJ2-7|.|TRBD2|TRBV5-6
TGTGCCAGCAGTATAGCCGGGACTAGCTCCTACGAGCAGTACTTC
CASSIAGTSSYEQYF
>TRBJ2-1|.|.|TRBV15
TGTGCCACCAGCAGGGGAGATCTGACATTTTACAATGAGCAGTTCTTC
CATSRGDLTFYNEQFF
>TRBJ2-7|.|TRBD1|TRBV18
TGTGCCAGCTCAGAATTTACCGGGACAGGGTCCTACGAGCAGTACTTC
CASSEFTGTGSYEQYF
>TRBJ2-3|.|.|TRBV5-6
TGTGCCAGCAGCTTCGGACAGCCCGCAGATACGCAGTATTTT
CASSFGQPADTQYF
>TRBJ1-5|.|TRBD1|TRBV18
TGTGCCAGCTCACCGACAGGGATGAATCAGCCCCAGCATTTT
CASSPTGMNQPQHF
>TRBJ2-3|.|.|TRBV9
TGTGCCAGCAGCGTAACACACCAAGCACTCACAGATACGCAGTATTTT
CASSVTHQALTDTQYF
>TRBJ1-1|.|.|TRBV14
TGTGCCAGCAGGCGGGACGGATTGAACACTGAAGCTTTCTTT
CASRRDGLNTEAFF
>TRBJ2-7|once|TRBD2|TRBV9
TGTGCCAGCAGCGTTCATGGAGTAGCGGGAGGCTACGAGCAGTACTTC
CASSVHGVAGGYEQYF